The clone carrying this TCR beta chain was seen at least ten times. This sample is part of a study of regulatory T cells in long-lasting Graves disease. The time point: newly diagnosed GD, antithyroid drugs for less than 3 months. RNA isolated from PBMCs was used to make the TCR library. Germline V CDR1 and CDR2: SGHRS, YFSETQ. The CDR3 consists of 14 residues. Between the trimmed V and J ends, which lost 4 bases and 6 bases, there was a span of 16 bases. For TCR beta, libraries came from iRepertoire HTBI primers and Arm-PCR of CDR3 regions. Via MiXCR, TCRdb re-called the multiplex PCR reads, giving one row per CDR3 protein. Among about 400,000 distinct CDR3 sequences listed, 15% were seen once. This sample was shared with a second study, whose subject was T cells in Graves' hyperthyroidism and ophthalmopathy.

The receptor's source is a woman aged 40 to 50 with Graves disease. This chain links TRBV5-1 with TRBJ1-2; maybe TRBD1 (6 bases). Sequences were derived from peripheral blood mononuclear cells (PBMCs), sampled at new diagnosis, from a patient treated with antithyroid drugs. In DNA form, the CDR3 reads TGCGCCAGCAGCCGCCTCACAGGGTCGAATGGCTACACCTTC. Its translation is CASSRLTGSNGYTF. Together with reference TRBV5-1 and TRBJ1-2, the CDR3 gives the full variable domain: KAGVTQTPRYLIKTRGQQVTLSCSPISGHRSVSWYQQTPGQGLQFLFEYFSETQRNKGNFPGRFSGRQFSNSRSEMNVSTLELGDSALYLCASSRLTGSNGYTFGSGTRLTVV.